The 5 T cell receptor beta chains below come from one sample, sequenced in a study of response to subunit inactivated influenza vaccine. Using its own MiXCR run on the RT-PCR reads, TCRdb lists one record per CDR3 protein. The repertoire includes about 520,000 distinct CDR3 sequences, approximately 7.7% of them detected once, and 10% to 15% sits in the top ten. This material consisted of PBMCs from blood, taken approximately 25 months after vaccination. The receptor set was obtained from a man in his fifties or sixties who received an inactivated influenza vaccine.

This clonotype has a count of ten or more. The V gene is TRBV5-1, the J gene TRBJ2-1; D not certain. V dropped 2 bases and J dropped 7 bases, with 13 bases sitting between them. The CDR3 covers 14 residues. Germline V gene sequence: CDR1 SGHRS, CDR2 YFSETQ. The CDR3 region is CASSFPNVGNEQFF. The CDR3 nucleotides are TGCGCCAGCAGCTTTCCTAACGTGGGGAATGAGCAGTTCTTC.

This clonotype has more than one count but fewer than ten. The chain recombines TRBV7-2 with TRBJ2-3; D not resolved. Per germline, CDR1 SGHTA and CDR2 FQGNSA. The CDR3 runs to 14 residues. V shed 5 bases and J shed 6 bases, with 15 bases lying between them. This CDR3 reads CASSRTFPADTQYF. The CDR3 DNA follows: TGTGCCAGCAGCCGCACATTCCCGGCCGATACGCAGTATTTT.

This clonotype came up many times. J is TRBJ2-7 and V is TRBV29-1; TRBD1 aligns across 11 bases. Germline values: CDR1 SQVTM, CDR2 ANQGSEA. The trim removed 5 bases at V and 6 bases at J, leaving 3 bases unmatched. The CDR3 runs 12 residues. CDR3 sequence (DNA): TGCAGCGTTTCGGACAGGGGGCCCGAGCAGTACTTC. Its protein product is CSVSDRGPEQYF.

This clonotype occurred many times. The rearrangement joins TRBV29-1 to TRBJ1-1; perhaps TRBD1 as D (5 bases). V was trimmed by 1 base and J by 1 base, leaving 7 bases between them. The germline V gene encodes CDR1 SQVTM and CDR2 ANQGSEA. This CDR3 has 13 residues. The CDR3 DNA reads TGCAGCGTTGAAGTGACAGCGAACACTGAAGCTTTCTTT. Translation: CSVEVTANTEAFF.

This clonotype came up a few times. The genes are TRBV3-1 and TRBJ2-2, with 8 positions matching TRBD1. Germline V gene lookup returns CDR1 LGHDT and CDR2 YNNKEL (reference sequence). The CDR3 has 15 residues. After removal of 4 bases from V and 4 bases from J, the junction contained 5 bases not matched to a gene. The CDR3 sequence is CASSRRTGITGELFF. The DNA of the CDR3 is TGTGCCAGCAGCCGTCGGACAGGGATCACCGGGGAGCTGTTTTTT. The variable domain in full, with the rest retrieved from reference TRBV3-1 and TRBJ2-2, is DTAVSQTPKYLVTQMGNDKSIKCEQNLGHDTMYWYKQDSKKFLKIMFSYNNKELIINETVPNRFSPKSPDKAHLNLHINSLELGDSAVYFCASSRRTGITGELFFGEGSRLTVL.